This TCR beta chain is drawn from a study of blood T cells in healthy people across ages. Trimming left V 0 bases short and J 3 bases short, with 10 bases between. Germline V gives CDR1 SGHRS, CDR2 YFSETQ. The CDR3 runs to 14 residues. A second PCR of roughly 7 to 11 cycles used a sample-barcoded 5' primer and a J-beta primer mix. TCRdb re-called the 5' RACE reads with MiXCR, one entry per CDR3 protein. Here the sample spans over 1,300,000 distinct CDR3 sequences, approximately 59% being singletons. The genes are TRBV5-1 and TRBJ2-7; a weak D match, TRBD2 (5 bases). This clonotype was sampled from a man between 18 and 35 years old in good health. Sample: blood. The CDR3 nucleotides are TGCGCCAGCAGCTTGGCCCCCGGGGTCTACGAGCAGTACTTC. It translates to CASSLAPGVYEQYF.